This T cell receptor beta chain originates from a study of blood T cell repertoires in COVID-19 (dated by TCRdb to the early 2020s). In the study overall: Samples covering the acute and convalescent phases of COVID-19 were provided by collaborators in the United States, Italy and Spain. The material from the prospective study consisted of cDNA or gDNA derived from T cells, B-cell-depleted T cells, or PBMCs. The dataset comprised deeply sampled blood TCRbeta repertoires from subjects exposed to, actively infected with, or recovered from COVID-19. The repertoires were made available in a free public database intended to serve as a resource for research on the immune response to SARS-CoV-2. Samples were obtained from the ongoing ImmuneRACE study (first 160 participants) and from over a thousand subjects provided by 6 global collaborators. Nearly every sample came with metadata listing a de-identified subject ID, COVID-19 status, age in years and sex. HLA class I and class II types, where available, came from metadata supplied by the sample provider rather than from assay-based typing. General study outcomes and caveats: Clinical and demographic metadata were provided uncurated, with the amount varying by source and participant.

CDR3 length: 17 amino acids, cysteine to phenylalanine. Only the CDR3 portion is preserved as DNA: 51 bases, with reading frame beginning at the first base. Based on the germline V gene, the CDR1 and CDR2 sequences are SGHVS and FNYEAQ. Unmatched junction bases come to 8, with V trimmed by 3 bases and J by 1 base. The immunoSEQ Assay, a bias-controlled multiplex PCR, was used to amplify TCRbeta CDR3 regions from genomic DNA. Per the original workflow: The number of nucleated cells in each sample was estimated from the amplification of reference gene primers within the assay. Sequence reads were collapsed and filtered to measure the absolute abundance of every unique TCRbeta CDR3 rearrangement. For each sample, productive Simpson clonality was calculated as the square root of Simpson's diversity index across productive rearrangements. TCRdb stores this immuneACCESS table with in-frame sequences only. Part of the clones is absent; in the studies checked, under half of the shortfall reflects unresolved V genes, and no reason is known for the rest. Clonal size and the V and J genes are those of that table, whereas D and trimming came from the DNA. This sample lists approximately 72,000 clones; 86% were detected once. Around 14% of the sample is taken by the ten largest.

Each collaborating institution followed its own protocols to collect whole blood in K2EDTA tubes. For TCRbeta analysis, collaborator samples were shipped as frozen whole blood, as isolated PBMCs, or as DNA extracted from either sample type. Regarding this clone: It lacks a known antigen. No qualities accompany the bases; no much larger clone lies one base away.

The origin of this receptor is a woman in her sixties with acute or convalescent COVID-19. The V and J segments used are TRBV7-6 and TRBJ1-1; TRBD1 aligns with 10 central bases. Source material: peripheral blood. The sequenced DNA: TGTGCCAGCAGCTTTCCCCGGACAGGGGGGGAGAACACTGAAGCTTTCTTT. This gives the protein CASSFPRTGGENTEAFF.